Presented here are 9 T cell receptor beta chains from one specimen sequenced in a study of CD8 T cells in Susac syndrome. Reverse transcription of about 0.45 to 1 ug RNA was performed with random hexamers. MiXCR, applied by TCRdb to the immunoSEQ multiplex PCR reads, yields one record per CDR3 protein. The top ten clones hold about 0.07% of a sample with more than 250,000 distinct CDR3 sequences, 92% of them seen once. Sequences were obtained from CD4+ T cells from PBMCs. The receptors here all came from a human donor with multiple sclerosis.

In DNA, the CDR3 is TGTGCCAGCTCCTCAAGGACAGGGAAGGACACTGAAGCTTTCTTT. Protein: CASSSRTGKDTEAFF. J is TRBJ1-1 and V is TRBV18, with 8 bases fitting TRBD1. Germline CDR1 and CDR2: KGHSH and LQKENI. The junction had 9 bases not matched to a gene; V was cut back by 6 bases and J by 3 bases. The CDR3 sequence is 15 residues long.

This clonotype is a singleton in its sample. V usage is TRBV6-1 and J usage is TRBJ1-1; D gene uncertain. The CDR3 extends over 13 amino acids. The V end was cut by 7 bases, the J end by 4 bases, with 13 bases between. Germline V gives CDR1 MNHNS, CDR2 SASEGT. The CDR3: CASISPSGTEAFF. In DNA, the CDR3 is TGTGCCAGCATAAGCCCGTCGGGCACTGAAGCTTTCTTT.

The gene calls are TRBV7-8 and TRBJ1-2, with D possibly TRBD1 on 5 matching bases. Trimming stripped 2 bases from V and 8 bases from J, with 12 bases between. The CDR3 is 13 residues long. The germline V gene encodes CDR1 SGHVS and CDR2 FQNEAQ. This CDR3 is CASSLRGGRGYTF. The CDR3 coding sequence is TGTGCCAGCAGCTTACGGGGGGGTAGGGGCTACACCTTC.

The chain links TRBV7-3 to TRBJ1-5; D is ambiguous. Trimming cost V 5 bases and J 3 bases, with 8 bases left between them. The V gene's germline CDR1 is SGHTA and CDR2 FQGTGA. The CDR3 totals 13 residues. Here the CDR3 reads CASSPQPNQPQHF. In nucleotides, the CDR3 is TGTGCCAGCAGCCCCCAGCCCAATCAGCCCCAGCATTTT.

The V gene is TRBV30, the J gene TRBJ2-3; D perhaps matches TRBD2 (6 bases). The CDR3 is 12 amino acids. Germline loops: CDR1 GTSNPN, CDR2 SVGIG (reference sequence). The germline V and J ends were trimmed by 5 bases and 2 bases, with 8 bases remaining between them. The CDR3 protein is CAWGRDTDTQYF. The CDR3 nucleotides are TGTGCCTGGGGGCGGGACACAGATACGCAGTATTTT.

DNA of the CDR3: TGTGCCAGCAGCTTAGAACGGACTAGCAAGCAGTTCTTC. It yields the protein CASSLERTSKQFF. The chain recombines TRBV11-2 with TRBJ2-1; 8 bases are a match to TRBD2. The CDR3 runs to 13 residues. V was pared by 0 bases and J by 11 bases, with 3 bases of the junction left unmatched. The germline gives CDR1 SGHAT, CDR2 FQNNGV. The whole variable domain, filled in from reference TRBV11-2 and TRBJ2-1, reads EAGVAQSPRYKIIEKRQSVAFWCNPISGHATLYWYQQILGQGPKLLIQFQNNGVVDDSQLPKDRFSAERLKGVDSTLKIQPAKLEDSAVYLCASSLERTSKQFFGPGTRLTVL.

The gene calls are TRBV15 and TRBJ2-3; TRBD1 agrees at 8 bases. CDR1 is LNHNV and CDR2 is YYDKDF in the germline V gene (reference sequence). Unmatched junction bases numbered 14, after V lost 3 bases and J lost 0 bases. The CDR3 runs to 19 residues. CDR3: CATSRDPRTGLTSTDTQYF. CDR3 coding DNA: TGTGCCACCAGCAGGGACCCAAGGACAGGGTTGACTAGCACAGATACGCAGTATTTT.

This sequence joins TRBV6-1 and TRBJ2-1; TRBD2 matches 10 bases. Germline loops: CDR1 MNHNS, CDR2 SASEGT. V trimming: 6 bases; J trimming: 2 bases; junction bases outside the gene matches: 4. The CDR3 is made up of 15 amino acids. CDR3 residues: CASRILAGPYNEQFF. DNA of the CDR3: TGTGCCAGCAGGATACTAGCGGGACCCTACAATGAGCAGTTCTTC.

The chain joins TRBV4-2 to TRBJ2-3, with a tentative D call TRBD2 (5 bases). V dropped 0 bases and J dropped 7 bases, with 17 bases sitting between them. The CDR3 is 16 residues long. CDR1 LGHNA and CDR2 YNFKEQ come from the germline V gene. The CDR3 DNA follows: TGTGCCAGCAGCCAAGAGCCGGGGTCCCAGTTATATACGCAGTATTTT. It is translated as CASSQEPGSQLYTQYF.